This entry lists 32 T cell receptor beta chains sequenced from one sample in a study of blood T cells in healthy people across ages. For the second PCR, which ran for about 7 to 11 cycles, a sample-barcoded 5' primer and a J-beta primer mix were used. TCRdb reanalysed the 5' RACE reads using MiXCR and keeps one entry per CDR3 protein. The data show 1.2 million to 1.5 million distinct CDR3 sequences, 42% seen once. Input material: blood. The receptors originated from a woman between 18 and 30 years old in good health.

The J gene is TRBJ2-2, the V gene TRBV12-3 or TRBV12-4; no reliable D call. This CDR3 comprises 15 residues. Trimming pared 5 bases from V and 0 bases from J, leaving 10 bases between. Here the CDR3 reads CASSARYANTGELFF. The DNA of the CDR3 is TGTGCCAGCAGTGCCCGATACGCGAACACCGGGGAGCTGTTTTTT.

V gene TRBV6-6 combines with J gene TRBJ2-3; TRBD2 aligns across 9 bases. The germline CDR1 and CDR2 sequences are MNHNY and SVGAGI (reference sequence). After removal of 6 bases from V and 6 bases from J, the junction contained 13 bases not matched to a gene. The CDR3 is 16 residues long. The CDR3 DNA is TGTGCCAGCAGGCCGCCTAGCGGGAAACTCACGGATACGCAGTATTTT. This sequence encodes CASRPPSGKLTDTQYF.

The chain links TRBV20-1 to TRBJ2-5, with 7 nucleotides matching TRBD2. Germline assignment: CDR1 DFQATT and CDR2 SNEGSKA (reference sequence). J gave up 5 bases and V 3 bases, and 9 bases lay outside the gene matches. The CDR3 has 14 residues. For the CDR3, the DNA is TGCAGTGCTAGCAGCGGGGACCCGGGGGAGACCCAGTACTTC. It translates to CSASSGDPGETQYF.

The J gene is TRBJ2-4, the V gene TRBV19, with unresolved D. The better agreement between TRBJ2-7 and the DNA end casts doubt on the J call. Germline V CDR1 and CDR2: LNHDA, SQIVND (reference sequence). The CDR3 spans 13 residues. CDR3 coding DNA: TGTGCCAGTATTGGGGTGGGCTCCTACGAGCAGTACTTC. Residues: CASIGVGSYEQYF.

For this clonotype: A clone one base away is much larger, so this may be a read error. The chain uses TRBV2 and TRBJ2-7; D ambiguous. Germline V gene data show CDR1 as SNHLY and CDR2 as FYNNEI. Trimming shortened V by 1 base and J by 3 bases, and 4 bases separated the two germline ends. The length of the CDR3 is 12 residues. As DNA, the CDR3 is TGTGCCAGCAGTGAAGTGGTCTACGAGCAGTACTTC. The encoded protein is CASSEVVYEQYF. Filled out from reference TRBV2 and TRBJ2-7, the complete variable domain reads EPEVTQTPSHQVTQMGQEVILRCVPISNHLYFYWYRQILGQKVEFLVSFYNNEISEKSEIFDDQFSVERPDGSNFTLKIRSTKLEDSAMYFCASSEVVYEQYFGPGTRLTVT.

This clonotype was detected ten times or more. The V call is TRBV5-1, the J call TRBJ2-7, with 7 bases matching TRBD2. The CDR3 runs 14 residues. Germline values: CDR1 SGHRS, CDR2 YFSETQ. The ends lost 3 bases at V and 7 bases at J; junction bases unmatched: 10. This CDR3 reads CASSSPTSPREQYF. The CDR3 nucleotides read TGCGCCAGCAGCTCACCGACTAGCCCCAGGGAGCAGTACTTC. Using reference TRBV5-1 and TRBJ2-7 for the parts outside the CDR3, the full variable domain is KAGVTQTPRYLIKTRGQQVTLSCSPISGHRSVSWYQQTPGQGLQFLFEYFSETQRNKGNFPGRFSGRQFSNSRSEMNVSTLELGDSALYLCASSSPTSPREQYFGPGTRLTVT.

The J gene is TRBJ2-3, the V gene TRBV10-1, with 14 bases lining up with TRBD2. The V segment lost 11 bases and the J segment 9 bases; nucleotides outside the gene matches: 16. Germline CDR1 WNHNN, CDR2 SYGVQD (reference sequence). The CDR3 totals 16 residues. This CDR3 is CAGSPGTSGRWATQYF. CDR3 in DNA: TGCGCCGGCTCTCCCGGGACTAGCGGGAGATGGGCAACGCAGTATTTT.

V and J are TRBV9 and TRBJ2-1; TRBD1 is a possible D gene (5 bases). The CDR3 covers 16 residues. V was clipped by 3 bases and J by 7 bases, with 20 bases between them. Looked up from germline, CDR1 is SGDLS and CDR2 is YYNGEE. The CDR3 is CASSDRRQPWLNEQFF. For the CDR3, the DNA is TGTGCCAGCAGCGACCGGAGACAGCCTTGGCTAAATGAGCAGTTCTTC.

This clonotype was seen only a few times. The V gene is TRBV27, the J gene TRBJ2-1, with D unresolved. CDR1 is MNHEY, CDR2 SMNVEV, per germline (reference sequence). This CDR3 is 14 amino acids long. The ends were cut back, 8 bases at V and 0 bases at J, with 11 bases in the middle. The CDR3 loop reads CASSAWGSYNEQFF. In nucleotides, the CDR3 is TGTGCCAGCTCTGCTTGGGGCTCCTACAATGAGCAGTTCTTC.

This clonotype was detected only a few times. The rearrangement joins TRBV9 to TRBJ2-3; 9 nucleotides match TRBD1. From germline, CDR1 is SGDLS and CDR2 YYNGEE. The length of the CDR3 is 15 residues. V lost 0 bases to trimming and J lost 5 bases; unmatched junction nucleotides: 4. As DNA, the CDR3 is TGTGCCAGCAGCGTAGCAGGGACAGGGAGAGATACGCAGTATTTT. Its translation is CASSVAGTGRDTQYF.

This clonotype has only a few counts. The chain uses TRBV13 and TRBJ2-7, with D unresolved. In germline, CDR1 is PRHDT, CDR2 FYEKMQ (reference sequence). CDR3 size: 13 residues. Trimming shortened V by 7 bases and J by 0 bases, and 10 bases separated the two germline ends. CDR3 amino acids: CASKKDHSYEQYF. The CDR3 nucleotides read TGTGCCAGCAAAAAGGATCACTCCTACGAGCAGTACTTC.

The genes are TRBV20-1 and TRBJ2-5; TRBD2 matches at 9 bases. The CDR3 spans 15 residues. The trim removed 3 bases at V and 4 bases at J, leaving 9 bases unmatched. The germline CDR1 and CDR2 sequences are DFQATT and SNEGSKA (reference sequence). As DNA, the CDR3 is TGCAGTGCTAGCGGGCTAGCGGGGCCCCCAGAGACCCAGTACTTC. It encodes CSASGLAGPPETQYF.

The rearrangement links TRBV9 to TRBJ2-1; D remains unclear. The CDR3 spans 14 residues. In germline, CDR1 is SGDLS, CDR2 YYNGEE. V lost 7 bases and J 8 bases, leaving 19 bases between the germline ends. CDR3 sequence (DNA): TGTGCCAGCGGCACCCGTCCGGGTAACGATGAGCAGTTCTTC. This encodes CASGTRPGNDEQFF.

This clonotype has just a few counts. The gene calls are TRBV2 and TRBJ1-1, with 7 bases matching TRBD1. The junction had 7 bases not matched to a gene; V was cut back by 4 bases and J by 11 bases. This CDR3 is 12 amino acids long. Germline values: CDR1 SNHLY, CDR2 FYNNEI. This chain's CDR3 is CASSGQGIGAFF. The CDR3 coding sequence is TGTGCCAGCAGTGGACAGGGTATAGGGGCTTTCTTT. Filled out from reference TRBV2 and TRBJ1-1, the complete variable domain reads EPEVTQTPSHQVTQMGQEVILRCVPISNHLYFYWYRQILGQKVEFLVSFYNNEISEKSEIFDDQFSVERPDGSNFTLKIRSTKLEDSAMYFCASSGQGIGAFFGQGTRLTVV.

This clonotype was seen ten or more times. V gene TRBV7-2 combines with J gene TRBJ2-7; D might be TRBD1 (5 bases). Germline CDR1 reads SGHTA; CDR2 reads FQGNSA. This CDR3 region has 12 residues. Trimming pared 2 bases from V and 3 bases from J, leaving 5 bases between. CDR3 amino acids: CASSLQGYEQYF. The CDR3 nucleotides read TGTGCCAGCAGCTTACAGGGCTACGAGCAGTACTTC.

In this sample, this clonotype turned up a few times. V is TRBV10-3 and J is TRBJ2-2; TRBD2 matches at 12 bases. With 6 bases clipped from V and 2 bases from J, the junction kept 4 bases outside the gene matches. The length of the CDR3 is 16 residues. Germline V lookup: CDR1 ENHRY, CDR2 SYGVKD. Here the CDR3 reads CAIRWTSGANTGELFF. CDR3 coding DNA: TGTGCCATCAGATGGACTAGCGGGGCTAACACCGGGGAGCTGTTTTTT.

This clonotype was seen more than once but under ten times. The chain is built from TRBV4-2 and TRBJ2-7; D unresolved. The germline V gene encodes CDR1 LGHNA and CDR2 YNFKEQ. V lost 2 bases to trimming and J lost 5 bases, with 10 bases between them. This CDR3 region has 13 residues. CDR3 sequence (DNA): TGTGCCAGCAGCCAACGAGAAAGGGACGAGCAGTACTTC. Residues: CASSQRERDEQYF.

J is TRBJ2-2 and V is TRBV2, with D possibly matching TRBD2 (5 bases). The CDR3 totals 12 residues. The V gene lost 3 bases and the J gene lost 13 bases, with 12 bases spanning the gap. Germline V gene sequence: CDR1 SNHLY, CDR2 FYNNEI. The CDR3 loop is CASSEEVAVLFF. CDR3 DNA: TGTGCCAGCAGTGAGGAGGTAGCTGTGCTGTTTTTT. The complete variable domain, with remaining parts taken from reference TRBV2 and TRBJ2-2, reads EPEVTQTPSHQVTQMGQEVILRCVPISNHLYFYWYRQILGQKVEFLVSFYNNEISEKSEIFDDQFSVERPDGSNFTLKIRSTKLEDSAMYFCASSEEVAVLFFGEGSRLTVL.

The CDR3 loop reads CATSRVFVYEQYF. CDR3 sequence (DNA): TGTGCCACCAGCAGAGTCTTTGTCTACGAGCAGTACTTC. V usage is TRBV15 and J usage is TRBJ2-7; D is unclear. The V and J ends lost 1 base and 3 bases respectively, with 7 bases between them. CDR3 size: 13 residues. CDR1 and CDR2 (germline): LNHNV, YYDKDF (reference sequence). Drawing the rest from reference TRBV15 and TRBJ2-7, the complete variable domain is DAMVIQNPRYQVTQFGKPVTLSCSQTLNHNVMYWYQQKSSQAPKLLFHYYDKDFNNEADTPDNFQSRRPNTSFCFLDIRSPGLGDTAMYLCATSRVFVYEQYFGPGTRLTVT.

The chain uses TRBV29-1 and TRBJ1-1, with TRBD1 identical over 11 bases. CDR1 SQVTM and CDR2 ANQGSEA come from the germline V gene. The CDR3 is 13 residues long. V dropped 7 bases and J dropped 4; count of bases not matched to a gene: 5. The chain's CDR3 is CSARTGGGTEAFF. The CDR3 DNA is TGCAGCGCTAGGACAGGGGGCGGCACTGAAGCTTTCTTT. Full variable domain (outside the CDR3, taken from reference TRBV29-1 and TRBJ1-1): SAVISQKPSRDICQRGTSLTIQCQVDSQVTMMFWYRQQPGQSLTLIATANQGSEATYESGFVIDKFPISRPNLTFSTLTVSNMSPEDSSIYLCSARTGGGTEAFFGQGTRLTVV.

This clonotype showed up just a few times. The chain employs TRBV10-3 and TRBJ2-7; the match to TRBD2 covers 7 bases. CDR1 and CDR2 (germline): ENHRY, SYGVKD. Unmatched junction bases numbered 15, after V lost 7 bases and J lost 6 bases. The CDR3 loop spans 15 amino acids. The CDR3 sequence is CAITKGLEGRAEQYF. The CDR3 DNA reads as TGTGCCATCACCAAAGGACTAGAGGGTAGGGCCGAGCAGTACTTC.

This clonotype was recorded a few times. In DNA, the CDR3 is TGTGCCACCTCGGCCAGGCACCAAGAGACCCAGTACTTC. It is translated as CATSARHQETQYF. J is TRBJ2-5 and V is TRBV13; no reliable D call. The V end was cut by 10 bases, the J end by 0 bases, with 12 bases between. The CDR3 is 13 amino acids. From germline, CDR1 is PRHDT and CDR2 FYEKMQ (reference sequence).

This sequence joins TRBV5-1 and TRBJ2-4; 7 bases agree with TRBD1. Unmatched junction bases numbered 33, after V lost 2 bases and J lost 13 bases. Per the germline V gene, CDR1 is SGHRS and CDR2 is YFSETQ. CDR3 size: 21 residues. The CDR3 sequence is CASSFPGQIILPGYEYNEQYF. The DNA for the CDR3 is TGCGCCAGCAGCTTCCCGGGACAGATCATACTACCCGGATACGAATACAATGAGCAGTACTTC.

The chain uses TRBV7-3 and TRBJ2-1, with 13 nucleotides matching TRBD2. Trimming cost V 5 bases and J 4 bases; bases outside gene matches: 2. This CDR3 contains 15 residues. CDR1 is SGHTA, CDR2 FQGTGA, per germline. The CDR3 reads CASSTSGGAYNEQFF. The DNA for the CDR3 is TGTGCCAGCAGCACTAGCGGGGGGGCTTACAATGAGCAGTTCTTC.

The rearrangement uses TRBV6-5 and TRBJ2-1; D may be TRBD2 (6 bases). Between the trimmed V and J ends, which lost 5 bases and 15 bases, there was a span of 20 bases. This CDR3 spans 13 amino acids. Looked up from germline, CDR1 is MNHEY and CDR2 is SVGAGI. DNA of the CDR3: TGTGCCAGCAGTCCCCAGGAGGGAGCAGATCCGTTCTTC. Translation gives CASSPQEGADPFF.

This chain joins TRBV5-5 and TRBJ2-1; 10 nucleotides match TRBD1. CDR1 is SGHKS, CDR2 YYEKEE, per germline (reference sequence). The CDR3 totals 15 residues. J gave up 7 bases and V 3 bases, and 7 bases lay outside the gene matches. This CDR3 reads CASSSDRGRQNEQFF. CDR3 nucleotides: TGTGCCAGCAGCTCCGACAGGGGGCGTCAGAATGAGCAGTTCTTC.

V usage is TRBV3-1 and J usage is TRBJ2-1; 7 bases fit TRBD1. The V gene end was trimmed by 8 bases and the J gene end by 10 bases; junction bases not matched to a gene: 8. This CDR3 has 12 amino acids. CDR1 LGHDT and CDR2 YNNKEL come from the germline V gene (reference sequence). CDR3 loop: CASATTGSEQFF. CDR3 nucleotide sequence: TGTGCCAGCGCTACGACAGGGAGCGAGCAGTTCTTC.

The chain couples TRBV20-1 to TRBJ2-7, with unresolved D. The length of the CDR3 is 13 residues. Germline V gene data show CDR1 as DFQATT and CDR2 as SNEGSKA (reference sequence). V was trimmed by 3 bases and J by 2 bases, leaving 11 bases between them. This CDR3 reads CSASFPGAYEQYF. CDR3 DNA: TGCAGTGCTAGCTTTCCAGGCGCCTACGAGCAGTACTTC.

This clonotype was observed a single time. This chain connects TRBV9 to TRBJ2-1; D may be TRBD2 (5 bases). The CDR3 is 15 amino acids. Trimming left V 3 bases short and J 3 bases short, with 13 bases between. Germline CDR1 and CDR2: SGDLS and YYNGEE. The CDR3 spells CASSAIGRGYNEQFF. The CDR3 DNA follows: TGTGCCAGCAGCGCCATAGGACGGGGCTACAATGAGCAGTTCTTC.

The V call is TRBV2, the J call TRBJ2-5, with D perhaps TRBD1 or TRBD2 (5 bases each). Matching the DNA end better, TRBJ2-7 makes the J call doubtful. The CDR3 spans 15 residues. CDR1 and CDR2 from the germline V gene are SNHLY and FYNNEI. The CDR3 nucleotides read TGTGCCAGCAGTGACAATGAGGGGATAACCCACGAGCAGTACTTC. As protein: CASSDNEGITHEQYF.

V usage is TRBV12-3 or TRBV12-4 and J usage is TRBJ2-1; 7 positions agree with TRBD1. The CDR3 has 15 residues. Trimming at V came to 6 bases and at J to 3 bases, leaving 8 bases not matched to a gene. This chain's CDR3 is CASRLTGILYNEQFF. DNA for the CDR3: TGTGCCAGCAGGCTGACAGGGATCCTCTACAATGAGCAGTTCTTC.

The chain is built from TRBV12-5 and TRBJ2-5; 9 bases line up with TRBD1. Germline V lookup: CDR1 LGHNT, CDR2 FRNRAP. With 6 bases clipped from V and 5 bases from J, the junction kept 7 bases outside the gene matches. This CDR3 spans 14 amino acids. CDR3 in DNA: TGTGCTAGTGGCAGGACAGGGGTTGCGGAGACCCAGTACTTC. It is translated as CASGRTGVAETQYF. The full variable domain, in which reference TRBV12-5 and TRBJ2-5 provide the parts outside the CDR3, is DARVTQTPRHKVTEMGQEVTMRCQPILGHNTVFWYRQTMMQGLELLAYFRNRAPLDDSGMPKDRFSAEMPDATLATLKIQPSEPRDSAVYFCASGRTGVAETQYFGPGTRLLVL.